Shown below are 20 T cell receptor beta chains from a single sample sequenced in a study of shared clonotypes between healthy human individuals. The assay was immunoSEQ multiplex PCR, and TCRdb's table has in-frame clones only and misses some. The sample lists some 2,400,000 clones, 95% occurring once. Sequenced sample: naive CD4+ T cells sorted from blood. Subset in this sample: CD45RA+ positively selected. These receptors all come from a man in his late teens or twenties in good health.

The chain carries TRBV5-8 and TRBJ1-3; TRBD1 is a possible D gene (6 bases). The V end lost 0 bases, the J end lost 2 bases, and 9 bases lay between the germline ends. The CDR3 is made up of 15 amino acids. The germline V gene has CDR1 SGHTS and CDR2 YDEGEE. The CDR3 here is CASSLEAGAGNTIYF. In DNA, the CDR3 is TGTGCCAGCAGCTTGGAGGCAGGGGCTGGAAACACCATATATTTT.

The J gene is TRBJ1-5, the V gene TRBV10-3; D not certain. The length of the CDR3 is 14 residues. Germline V CDR1 and CDR2: ENHRY, SYGVKD. Trimming removed 0 bases from V and 4 bases from J, with 7 bases in between. CDR3 region: CAISESWINQPQHF. In DNA, the CDR3 is TGTGCCATCAGTGAGTCGTGGATAAATCAGCCCCAGCATTTT.

This rearrangement joins TRBV5-4 to TRBJ2-4; 11 nucleotides line up with TRBD1. Trimming at V came to 1 base and at J to 0 bases, leaving 6 bases not matched to a gene. The CDR3 consists of 18 residues. Germline CDR1 and CDR2: SGHNT and YYREEE (reference sequence). CDR3 region: CASSLRTGGLVAKNIQYF. The CDR3 region has the DNA TGTGCCAGCAGCTTGCGGACAGGGGGCTTGGTAGCCAAAAACATTCAGTACTTC. Based on the CDR3 plus reference TRBV5-4 and TRBJ2-4, the full variable domain is ETGVTQSPTHLIKTRGQQVTLRCSSQSGHNTVSWYQQALGQGPQFIFQYYREEENGRGNFPPRFSGLQFPNYSSELNVNALELDDSALYLCASSLRTGGLVAKNIQYFGAGTRLSVL.

This chain uses TRBV5-1 with TRBJ1-1; a possible D gene is TRBD1 (6 bases). Germline lookup yields CDR1 SGHRS and CDR2 YFSETQ. Between the trimmed V and J ends, which lost 4 bases and 3 bases, there was a span of 13 bases. The CDR3 covers 14 residues. The CDR3 DNA sequence: TGCGCCAGCAGCGTCAGGGGAGCGGACACTGAAGCTTTCTTT. As protein: CASSVRGADTEAFF.

This chain connects TRBV27 to TRBJ1-2; 11 nucleotides line up with TRBD1. CDR1 and CDR2 (germline): MNHEY, SMNVEV (reference sequence). J gave up 7 bases and V 5 bases, and 6 bases lay outside the gene matches. This CDR3 spans 14 amino acids. The CDR3 DNA reads as TGTGCCAGCAGTCTAGGGACAGGGGGAGGTGGCTACACCTTC. This gives the protein CASSLGTGGGGYTF.

The chain is built from TRBV7-2 and TRBJ2-5; D could derive from TRBD1 or TRBD2 (6 bases each). The CDR3 runs to 16 residues. V shed 3 bases and J shed 7 bases, with 21 bases lying between them. Germline V CDR1 and CDR2: SGHTA, FQGNSA. Here the CDR3 reads CASSLFPQGRDVTQYF. DNA of the CDR3: TGTGCCAGCAGCTTGTTCCCCCAGGGGCGGGATGTGACCCAGTACTTC.

The gene calls are TRBV4-3 and TRBJ1-2, with D perhaps matching TRBD1 (6 bases). Trimming left V 0 bases short and J 8 bases short, with 22 bases between. The germline V gene has CDR1 LGHNA and CDR2 YSLEER. The CDR3 extends over 17 amino acids. The CDR3 here is CASSQEWSQGIPHGYTF. CDR3 bases: TGCGCCAGCAGCCAAGAATGGTCACAGGGCATACCCCACGGCTACACCTTC.

This clone was counted a single time. Within the sample, other DNA sequences also encode this same CDR3. The gene calls are TRBV18 and TRBJ2-7; no reliable D call. V shed 3 bases and J shed 3 bases, with 9 bases lying between them. The CDR3 spans 13 residues. Germline lookup yields CDR1 KGHSH and CDR2 LQKENI. In DNA form, the CDR3 reads TGTGCCAGCTCACCTCCGAGTCTCTACGAGCAGTACTTC. It translates to CASSPPSLYEQYF. The full variable domain, rest sourced from reference TRBV18 and TRBJ2-7, is NAGVMQNPRHLVRRRGQEARLRCSPMKGHSHVYWYRQLPEEGLKFMVYLQKENIIDESGMPKERFSAEFPKEGPSILRIQQVVRGDSAAYFCASSPPSLYEQYFGPGTRLTVT.

The chain has TRBV6-6 and TRBJ1-4; 11 bases are a match to TRBD1. This CDR3 has 15 amino acids. J lost 7 bases, V lost 2 bases, and 3 bases had no gene match. Germline CDR1 reads MNHNY; CDR2 reads SVGAGI (reference sequence). Here the CDR3 reads CASSYKGQGAEKLFF. CDR3 nucleotide sequence: TGTGCCAGCAGTTACAAAGGACAGGGGGCTGAAAAACTGTTTTTT.

The genes are TRBV5-1 and TRBJ2-5, with a weak D call TRBD1 (6 bases). This CDR3 comprises 15 residues. CDR1 and CDR2 from the germline V gene are SGHRS and YFSETQ. Trimming removed 0 bases at V and 5 bases at J, with 14 bases between. CDR3 nucleotides: TGCGCCAGCAGCTTGGCGCCCGGACAGATGGAGACCCAGTACTTC. Translating gives CASSLAPGQMETQYF.

The rearrangement links TRBV18 to TRBJ1-2, with TRBD1 identical over 7 bases. Germline loops: CDR1 KGHSH, CDR2 LQKENI. This CDR3 has 13 amino acids. J was trimmed by 6 bases and V by 2 bases; bases with no gene match: 3. The CDR3 region has the DNA TGTGCCAGCTCACCATCAGGGGGTGATGGCTACACCTTC. Protein sequence: CASSPSGGDGYTF. The variable domain in full, completed from reference TRBV18 and TRBJ1-2, reads NAGVMQNPRHLVRRRGQEARLRCSPMKGHSHVYWYRQLPEEGLKFMVYLQKENIIDESGMPKERFSAEFPKEGPSILRIQQVVRGDSAAYFCASSPSGGDGYTFGSGTRLTVV.

This chain's CDR3 is CASSQNRGLAYGYTF. Here the CDR3 DNA reads TGTGCCAGCAGTCAGAACAGGGGGCTGGCCTATGGCTACACCTTC. The J gene is TRBJ1-2, the V gene TRBV6-5, with 9 bases lining up with TRBD1. V dropped 5 bases and J dropped 4; count of bases not matched to a gene: 8. CDR1 and CDR2 from the germline V gene are MNHEY and SVGAGI. The CDR3 loop spans 15 amino acids.

The rearrangement joins TRBV19 to TRBJ2-7, with TRBD2 matching 11 bases. J was trimmed by 3 bases and V by 5 bases; bases with no gene match: 6. The CDR3 is 15 residues long. The germline gives CDR1 LNHDA, CDR2 SQIVND (reference sequence). CDR3 in DNA: TGTGCCAGTAGTTCGCCGGGGACTAGCGGCTACGAGCAGTACTTC. Translation gives CASSSPGTSGYEQYF.

The chain employs TRBV6-6 and TRBJ1-2, with TRBD1 as a possible D gene (6 bases). The V end lost 2 bases, the J end lost 8 bases, and 12 bases lay between the germline ends. Germline assignment: CDR1 MNHNY and CDR2 SVGAGI (reference sequence). This CDR3 comprises 13 residues. The CDR3, as DNA: TGTGCCAGCAGTTACGGGGGGGCGGGCGGCTACACCTTC. Encoded protein: CASSYGGAGGYTF.

The chain combines TRBV5-1 with TRBJ1-1, with 7 bases aligning to TRBD1. The V and J ends lost 5 bases and 3 bases, in that order; junction bases with no gene match: 4. The CDR3 extends over 13 amino acids. Germline V CDR1 and CDR2: SGHRS, YFSETQ. CDR3 protein: CASRRQGYTEAFF. DNA for the CDR3: TGCGCCAGCAGAAGACAGGGCTACACTGAAGCTTTCTTT.

The chain joins TRBV14 to TRBJ2-1, with 9 bases lining up with TRBD1. Losses at the gene ends were 4 bases for V and 0 bases for J; bases not matched to a gene: 19. Per germline, CDR1 SGHDN and CDR2 FVKESK. The CDR3 runs 21 residues. In DNA, the CDR3 is TGTGCCAGCAGCCCACTTACGGCGGGGACAGGGACTCCGGGCTCCTACAATGAGCAGTTCTTC. This codes for CASSPLTAGTGTPGSYNEQFF.

V is TRBV5-4 and J is TRBJ2-2; no firm D call. V dropped 1 base and J dropped 0 bases, with 4 bases sitting between them. CDR1 and CDR2 (germline): SGHNT, YYREEE (reference sequence). The CDR3 length is 14 residues. The CDR3 nucleotides are TGTGCCAGCAGCTTGCAGACGAACACCGGGGAGCTGTTTTTT. Translation: CASSLQTNTGELFF. Combining the CDR3 with reference TRBV5-4 and TRBJ2-2 gives the whole variable domain ETGVTQSPTHLIKTRGQQVTLRCSSQSGHNTVSWYQQALGQGPQFIFQYYREEENGRGNFPPRFSGLQFPNYSSELNVNALELDDSALYLCASSLQTNTGELFFGEGSRLTVL.

Points on this clone: Distinct nucleotide sequences in the sample also encode this CDR3. V usage is TRBV30 and J usage is TRBJ2-7, with 9 nucleotides matching TRBD2. This CDR3 spans 13 amino acids. The ends lost 2 bases at V and 6 bases at J; junction bases unmatched: 5. The germline V gene encodes CDR1 GTSNPN and CDR2 SVGIG (reference sequence). The CDR3 bases are TGTGCCTGGAGTAGCGGGGGGTTGCGCGAGCAGTACTTC. Amino acids: CAWSSGGLREQYF.

The V and J genes are TRBV30 and TRBJ1-6, with a possible D match to TRBD1 (5 bases). V lost 0 bases and J 11 bases, leaving 14 bases between the germline ends. Germline-derived CDR1 and CDR2 are GTSNPN and SVGIG (reference sequence). The CDR3 is 14 amino acids. This CDR3 reads CAWSVRDARAPLHF. The CDR3 nucleotides are TGTGCCTGGAGTGTAAGGGACGCTAGGGCACCCCTCCACTTT.

The chain links TRBV11-2 to TRBJ2-1; TRBD2 agrees at 7 bases. Unmatched junction bases numbered 2, after V lost 6 bases and J lost 0 bases. From germline, CDR1 is SGHAT and CDR2 FQNNGV. The CDR3 totals 14 residues. This CDR3 reads CASSIAGSYNEQFF. The CDR3 bases are TGTGCCAGCAGTATAGCGGGCTCCTACAATGAGCAGTTCTTC. Filled out from reference TRBV11-2 and TRBJ2-1, the complete variable domain reads EAGVAQSPRYKIIEKRQSVAFWCNPISGHATLYWYQQILGQGPKLLIQFQNNGVVDDSQLPKDRFSAERLKGVDSTLKIQPAKLEDSAVYLCASSIAGSYNEQFFGPGTRLTVL.